These 21 T cell receptor beta chains share one sample of origin, sequenced in a study of T cells in localized non-small cell lung cancer. The method was immunoSEQ multiplex PCR; TCRdb's version includes in-frame clones alone and lacks a portion of them. The sample gives approximately 30,000 clones, under 85% of which show up once; 36% is in the top ten. The starting material was peripheral blood, obtained before any cancer treatment. Source of these receptors: a male donor aged 60 or older with stage II squamous cell lung carcinoma.

The chain recombines TRBV2 with TRBJ2-7; 7 nucleotides line up with TRBD1. The CDR3 runs to 14 residues. Losses at the gene ends were 2 bases for V and 5 bases for J; bases not matched to a gene: 6. Germline CDR1 reads SNHLY; CDR2 reads FYNNEI. CDR3 nucleotides: TGTGCCAGCAGTGAATTTACAGGGGTGGACGAGCAGTACTTC. Translation: CASSEFTGVDEQYF.

The V gene is TRBV11-2, the J gene TRBJ2-3; 9 positions agree with TRBD2. The CDR3 consists of 17 residues. Germline CDR1 reads SGHAT; CDR2 reads FQNNGV. V lost 7 bases to trimming and J lost 1 base; unmatched junction nucleotides: 12. CDR3 protein: CASTPRGGGGGTDTQYF. The DNA for the CDR3 is TGTGCCAGCACCCCTCGAGGCGGGGGGGGCGGCACAGATACGCAGTATTTT. Full variable domain (missing parts from reference TRBV11-2 and TRBJ2-3): EAGVAQSPRYKIIEKRQSVAFWCNPISGHATLYWYQQILGQGPKLLIQFQNNGVVDDSQLPKDRFSAERLKGVDSTLKIQPAKLEDSAVYLCASTPRGGGGGTDTQYFGPGTRLTVL.

This chain connects TRBV19 to TRBJ1-1; D gene ambiguous. Germline loops: CDR1 LNHDA, CDR2 SQIVND (reference sequence). With 4 bases removed from V and 1 base from J, the gap between germline ends came to 10 bases. CDR3 length: 14 amino acids. The DNA for the CDR3 is TGTGCCAGTAGTACAGGCCAGCCGAACACTGAAGCTTTCTTT. The encoded protein is CASSTGQPNTEAFF. Using reference TRBV19 and TRBJ1-1 for the parts outside the CDR3, the full variable domain is DGGITQSPKYLFRKEGQNVTLSCEQNLNHDAMYWYRQDPGQGLRLIYYSQIVNDFQKGDIAEGYSVSREKKESFPLTVTSAQKNPTAFYLCASSTGQPNTEAFFGQGTRLTVV.

The chain couples TRBV7-9 to TRBJ1-1; D not resolved. Germline CDR1 is SEHNR and CDR2 is FQNEAQ (reference sequence). The CDR3 sequence is 14 residues long. The germline V and J ends were trimmed by 1 base and 0 bases, with 6 bases remaining between them. CDR3 amino acids: CASSLVRMNTEAFF. The DNA for the CDR3 is TGTGCCAGCAGCTTAGTGAGGATGAACACTGAAGCTTTCTTT.

This rearrangement joins TRBV5-1 to TRBJ2-3, with no clear D. The CDR3 consists of 12 residues. Trimming took off 2 bases at V and 3 bases at J, with 4 bases between the two ends. Germline CDR1 SGHRS, CDR2 YFSETQ. CDR3 region: CASSFRTDTQYF. CDR3 DNA: TGCGCCAGCAGCTTCAGAACAGATACGCAGTATTTT.

V gene TRBV6-1 combines with J gene TRBJ2-5; 10 nucleotides line up with TRBD1. Trimming removed 1 base from V and 6 bases from J; junction bases left unmatched: 2. This CDR3 comprises 14 residues. From germline, CDR1 is MNHNS and CDR2 SASEGT. CDR3 DNA: TGTGCCAGCAGTGAAGGGACAGGGGGGCAGACCCAGTACTTC. It codes for CASSEGTGGQTQYF.

The chain joins TRBV19 to TRBJ2-1; 7 nucleotides line up with TRBD1. Germline-derived CDR1 and CDR2 are LNHDA and SQIVND (reference sequence). This CDR3 has 13 residues. V shed 9 bases and J 0 bases; nucleotides not matched to a gene: 2. The CDR3: CASRDSSYNEQFF. The DNA for the CDR3 is TGTGCCAGCCGGGACAGCTCCTACAATGAGCAGTTCTTC.

This clone is classed as medium-sized. The chain has TRBV19 and TRBJ2-2, with D perhaps TRBD1 (5 bases). V was trimmed by 4 bases and J by 3 bases, leaving 12 bases between them. Germline lookup yields CDR1 LNHDA and CDR2 SQIVND (reference sequence). This CDR3 is 15 amino acids long. CDR3 sequence (DNA): TGTGCCAGTAGTAGGGCAGGGCTGTACACCGGGGAGCTGTTTTTT. It is translated as CASSRAGLYTGELFF.

The chain combines TRBV6-1 with TRBJ2-3; D is undetermined. From germline, CDR1 is MNHNS and CDR2 SASEGT. V lost 8 bases and J lost 0, with 15 bases in between. The CDR3 totals 15 residues. CDR3 nucleotide sequence: TGTGCCAGCTGCATTTGGAAAAGAAGCACAGATACGCAGTATTTT. It translates to CASCIWKRSTDTQYF.

The chain employs TRBV6-1 and TRBJ1-1; no clear D. Deletions cut 4 bases from V and 4 bases from J, with 10 bases between. This CDR3 is 13 amino acids long. Looked up from germline, CDR1 is MNHNS and CDR2 is SASEGT. CDR3 loop: CASSALWSTEAFF. CDR3 DNA sequence: TGTGCCAGCAGTGCACTATGGAGCACTGAAGCTTTCTTT.

The J gene is TRBJ1-1, the V gene TRBV2; no definite D call. Deletions cut 4 bases from V and 4 bases from J, with 16 bases between. CDR1 and CDR2 from the germline V gene are SNHLY and FYNNEI. This CDR3 region has 15 residues. Here the CDR3 reads CASSVEGTTGTEAFF. The CDR3 nucleotides read TGTGCCAGCAGTGTTGAGGGTACTACGGGCACTGAAGCTTTCTTT.

This sequence joins TRBV4-3 and TRBJ1-1; 8 bases are a match to TRBD1. V lost 1 base, J lost 10 bases, and 5 bases stayed unmatched. CDR1 is LGHNA, CDR2 YSLEER, per germline. The CDR3 runs to 13 residues. In DNA, the CDR3 is TGCGCCAGCAGCCAAGGACAGGGGATGAGAGCTTTCTTT. Its translation is CASSQGQGMRAFF.

This chain connects TRBV6-1 to TRBJ2-7; the match to TRBD1 covers 8 bases. The CDR3 length is 17 residues. J was trimmed by 0 bases and V by 3 bases; bases with no gene match: 10. Germline lookup yields CDR1 MNHNS and CDR2 SASEGT. The CDR3 protein is CASSESGRDRSSYEQYF. CDR3 nucleotide sequence: TGTGCCAGCAGTGAGTCGGGACGGGACAGGAGCTCCTACGAGCAGTACTTC.

This chain links TRBV5-4 with TRBJ2-2, with D unclear. The germline V gene encodes CDR1 SGHNT and CDR2 YYREEE (reference sequence). The V end was cut by 1 base, the J end by 5 bases, with 6 bases between. This CDR3 region has 13 residues. In nucleotides, the CDR3 is TGTGCCAGCAGCTTGTACGGTACCGGGGAGCTGTTTTTT. As protein: CASSLYGTGELFF.

The CDR3 nucleotides read TGTGCCACCGGGGGGACAGCCCTTAGCACAGATACGCAGTATTTT. Translated: CATGGTALSTDTQYF. This rearrangement joins TRBV2 to TRBJ2-3; perhaps D is TRBD1 or TRBD2 (7 bases each). In germline, CDR1 is SNHLY, CDR2 FYNNEI. The CDR3 contains 15 residues. V gave up 10 bases and J gave up 0 bases, with 17 bases separating them. The full variable domain, completed using reference TRBV2 and TRBJ2-3, is EPEVTQTPSHQVTQMGQEVILRCVPISNHLYFYWYRQILGQKVEFLVSFYNNEISEKSEIFDDQFSVERPDGSNFTLKIRSTKLEDSAMYFCATGGTALSTDTQYFGPGTRLTVL.

This clone was observed once. The chain combines TRBV18 with TRBJ2-1; D unresolved. The CDR3 is 15 residues long. The germline V gene encodes CDR1 KGHSH and CDR2 LQKENI. V was trimmed by 1 base and J by 3 bases, leaving 10 bases between them. The CDR3 here is CASSPLGSFYNEQFF. The CDR3 coding sequence is TGTGCCAGCTCACCACTCGGCAGCTTCTACAATGAGCAGTTCTTC.

The chain carries TRBV15 and TRBJ1-2; 10 nucleotides match TRBD1. V shed 0 bases, J shed 4 bases, and the junction held 5 bases outside the gene matches. The CDR3 is 16 residues long. Germline values: CDR1 LNHNV, CDR2 YYDKDF (reference sequence). The CDR3 DNA follows: TGTGCCACCAGCAGAGATGGGACAGGGGTTGGCTATGGCTACACCTTC. It encodes CATSRDGTGVGYGYTF.

On this clone: Relative to the germline gene, one junction end is altered; a read error may explain this. J is TRBJ2-7 and V is TRBV5-4, with TRBD2 identical over 11 bases. Germline-derived CDR1 and CDR2 are SGHNT and YYREEE (reference sequence). The CDR3 covers 16 residues. CDR3 sequence reads: CATQDGTSGFSSEQYF. The CDR3 nucleotides read TGTGCCACCCAAGACGGGACTAGCGGTTTCTCCTCCGAGCAGTACTTC. The full variable domain, completed using reference TRBV5-4 and TRBJ2-7, is ETGVTQSPTHLIKTRGQQVTLRCSSQSGHNTVSWYQQALGQGPQFIFQYYREEENGRGNFPPRFSGLQFPNYSSELNVNALELDDSALYLCATQDGTSGFSSEQYFGPGTRLTVT.

The chain recombines TRBV5-6 with TRBJ1-1; D might be TRBD1 (6 bases). The CDR3 contains 18 residues. V dropped 3 bases and J dropped 3 bases, with 24 bases sitting between them. Germline V lookup: CDR1 SGHDT, CDR2 YYEEEE. CDR3 coding DNA: TGTGCCAGCAGCTGGGTACAGGGTATCGTTCGAGGGGACACTGAAGCTTTCTTT. As protein: CASSWVQGIVRGDTEAFF.

The CDR3 DNA reads as TGTGCCAGCAGCTTAGGGCAGGGAGGGAGCTACGAGCAGTACTTC. It translates to CASSLGQGGSYEQYF. The chain recombines TRBV7-3 with TRBJ2-7; 7 nucleotides line up with TRBD2. The CDR3 spans 15 residues. Trimming removed 2 bases from V and 3 bases from J; junction bases left unmatched: 7. Per germline, CDR1 SGHTA and CDR2 FQGTGA. The full variable domain, completed using reference TRBV7-3 and TRBJ2-7, is GAGVSQTPSNKVTEKGKYVELRCDPISGHTALYWYRQSLGQGPEFLIYFQGTGAADDSGLPNDRFFAVRPEGSVSTLKIQRTERGDSAVYLCASSLGQGGSYEQYFGPGTRLTVT.

V and J are TRBV14 and TRBJ2-3; TRBD1 matches 9 bases. V shed 1 base, J shed 0 bases, and the junction held 5 bases outside the gene matches. Germline V gene lookup returns CDR1 SGHDN and CDR2 FVKESK. CDR3 length equals 17 residues. The CDR3 DNA sequence: TGTGCCAGCAGCCAAGGGGGACAGGGCGGGAGCACAGATACGCAGTATTTT. The encoded protein is CASSQGGQGGSTDTQYF.